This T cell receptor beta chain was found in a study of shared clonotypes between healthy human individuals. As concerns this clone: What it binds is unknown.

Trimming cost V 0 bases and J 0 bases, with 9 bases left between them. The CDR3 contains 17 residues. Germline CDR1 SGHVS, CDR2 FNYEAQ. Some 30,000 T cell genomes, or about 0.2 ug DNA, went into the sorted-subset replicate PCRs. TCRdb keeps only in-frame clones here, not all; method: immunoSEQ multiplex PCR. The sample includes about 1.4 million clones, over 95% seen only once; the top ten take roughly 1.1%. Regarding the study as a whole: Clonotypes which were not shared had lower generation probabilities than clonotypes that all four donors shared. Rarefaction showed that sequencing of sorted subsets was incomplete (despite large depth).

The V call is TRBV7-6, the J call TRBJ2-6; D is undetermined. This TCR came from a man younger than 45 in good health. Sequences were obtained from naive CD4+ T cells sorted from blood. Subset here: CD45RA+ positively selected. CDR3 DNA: TGTGCCAGCAGCTTAGCATTAAGGCTCTCTGGGGCCAACGTCCTGACTTTC. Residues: CASSLALRLSGANVLTF. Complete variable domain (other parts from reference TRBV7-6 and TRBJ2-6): GAGVSQSPRYKVTKRGQDVALRCDPISGHVSLYWYRQALGQGPEFLTYFNYEAQQDKSGLPNDRFSAERPEGSISTLTIQRTEQRDSAMYRCASSLALRLSGANVLTFGAGSRLTVL.